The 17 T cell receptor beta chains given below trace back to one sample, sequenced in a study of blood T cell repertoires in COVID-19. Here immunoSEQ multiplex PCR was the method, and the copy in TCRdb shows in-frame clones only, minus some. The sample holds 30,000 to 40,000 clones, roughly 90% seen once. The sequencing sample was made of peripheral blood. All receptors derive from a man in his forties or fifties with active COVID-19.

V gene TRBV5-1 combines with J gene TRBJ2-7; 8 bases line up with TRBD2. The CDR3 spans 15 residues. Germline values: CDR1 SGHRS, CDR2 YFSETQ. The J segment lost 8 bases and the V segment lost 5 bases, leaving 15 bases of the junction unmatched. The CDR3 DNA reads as TGCGCCAGCAGACTCCCCTACCAGCGGGAGAATAAGCAGTACTTC. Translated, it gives CASRLPYQRENKQYF.

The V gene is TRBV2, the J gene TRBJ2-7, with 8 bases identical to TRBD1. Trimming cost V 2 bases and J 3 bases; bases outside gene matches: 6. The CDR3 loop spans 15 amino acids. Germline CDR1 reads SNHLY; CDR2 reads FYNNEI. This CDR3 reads CASSEFQGAFYEQYF. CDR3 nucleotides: TGTGCCAGCAGTGAATTTCAGGGGGCGTTCTACGAGCAGTACTTC.

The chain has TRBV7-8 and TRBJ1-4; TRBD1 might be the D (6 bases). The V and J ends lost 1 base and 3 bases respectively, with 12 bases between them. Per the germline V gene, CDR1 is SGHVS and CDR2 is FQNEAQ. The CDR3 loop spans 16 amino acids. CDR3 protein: CASSLGQTGPNEKLFF. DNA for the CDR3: TGTGCCAGCAGCTTAGGTCAGACAGGCCCTAATGAAAAACTGTTTTTT.

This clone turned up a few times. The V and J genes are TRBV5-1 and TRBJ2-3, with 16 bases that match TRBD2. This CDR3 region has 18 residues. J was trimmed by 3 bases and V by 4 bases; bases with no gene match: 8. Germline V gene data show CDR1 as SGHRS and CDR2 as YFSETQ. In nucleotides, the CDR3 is TGCGCCAGCAGCCTAGGGACTAGCGGGAGGGCCCTTACAGATACGCAGTATTTT. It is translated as CASSLGTSGRALTDTQYF.

This chain's CDR3 is CASSPGQVNTIYF. The DNA of the CDR3 is TGTGCCAGCTCACCGGGACAAGTGAACACCATATATTTT. The rearrangement links TRBV18 to TRBJ1-3, with TRBD1 as a possible D gene (6 bases). V lost 3 bases, J lost 7 bases, and 10 bases lay in between. The CDR3 consists of 13 residues. The germline V gene encodes CDR1 KGHSH and CDR2 LQKENI.

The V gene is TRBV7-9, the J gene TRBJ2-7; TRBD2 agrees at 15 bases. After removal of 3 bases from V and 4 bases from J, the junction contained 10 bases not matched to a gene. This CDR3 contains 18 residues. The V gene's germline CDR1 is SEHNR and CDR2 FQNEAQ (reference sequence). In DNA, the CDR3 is TGTGCCAGCAGCTTTAGTTTGGGGACTAGCGGGAGGACGTACGAGCAGTACTTC. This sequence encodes CASSFSLGTSGRTYEQYF.

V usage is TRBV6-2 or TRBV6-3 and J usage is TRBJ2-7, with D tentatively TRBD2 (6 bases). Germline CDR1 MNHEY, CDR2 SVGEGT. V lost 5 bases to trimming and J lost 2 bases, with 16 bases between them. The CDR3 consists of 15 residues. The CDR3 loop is CASSRPGRRAYEQYF. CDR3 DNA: TGTGCCAGCAGTCGCCCGGGACGGAGGGCCTACGAGCAGTACTTC.

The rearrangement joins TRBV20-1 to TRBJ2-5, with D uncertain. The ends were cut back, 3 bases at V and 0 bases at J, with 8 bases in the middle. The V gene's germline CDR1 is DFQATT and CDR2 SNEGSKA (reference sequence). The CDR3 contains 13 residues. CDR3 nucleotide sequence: TGCAGTGCTAGTGTCGACAACCAAGAGACCCAGTACTTC. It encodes CSASVDNQETQYF.

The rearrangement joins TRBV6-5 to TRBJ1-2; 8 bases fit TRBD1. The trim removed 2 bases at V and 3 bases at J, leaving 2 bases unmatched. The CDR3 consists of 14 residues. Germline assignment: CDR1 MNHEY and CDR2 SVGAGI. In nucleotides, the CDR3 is TGTGCCAGCAGTTACCAGGACAGGGACTATGGCTACACCTTC. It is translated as CASSYQDRDYGYTF.

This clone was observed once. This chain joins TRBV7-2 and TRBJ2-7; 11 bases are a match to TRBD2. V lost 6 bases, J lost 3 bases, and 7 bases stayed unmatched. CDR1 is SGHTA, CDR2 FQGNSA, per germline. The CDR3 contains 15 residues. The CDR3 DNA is TGTGCCAGCAGTCCAGAGGGACTAGCGGTCTACGAGCAGTACTTC. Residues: CASSPEGLAVYEQYF.

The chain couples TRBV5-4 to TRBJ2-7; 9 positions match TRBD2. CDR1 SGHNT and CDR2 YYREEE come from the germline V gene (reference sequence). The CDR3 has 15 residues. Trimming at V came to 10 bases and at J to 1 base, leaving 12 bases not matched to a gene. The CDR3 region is CACSTGLALSYEQYF. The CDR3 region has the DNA TGTGCCTGTAGCACGGGACTAGCCTTATCCTACGAGCAGTACTTC.

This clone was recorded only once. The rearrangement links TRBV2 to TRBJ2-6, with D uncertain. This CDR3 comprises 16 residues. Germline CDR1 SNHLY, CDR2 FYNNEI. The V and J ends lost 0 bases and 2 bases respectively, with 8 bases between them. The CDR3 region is CASSEARTPGANVLTF. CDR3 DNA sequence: TGTGCCAGCAGTGAAGCGCGAACCCCTGGGGCCAACGTCCTGACTTTC. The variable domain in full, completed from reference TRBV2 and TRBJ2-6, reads EPEVTQTPSHQVTQMGQEVILRCVPISNHLYFYWYRQILGQKVEFLVSFYNNEISEKSEIFDDQFSVERPDGSNFTLKIRSTKLEDSAMYFCASSEARTPGANVLTFGAGSRLTVL.

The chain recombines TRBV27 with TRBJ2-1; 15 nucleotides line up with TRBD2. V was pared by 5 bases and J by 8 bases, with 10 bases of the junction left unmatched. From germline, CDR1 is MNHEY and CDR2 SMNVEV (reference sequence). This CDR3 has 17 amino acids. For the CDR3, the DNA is TGTGCCAGCAGTAGACGGACTAGCGGGAGGGCCTTCGATGAGCAGTTCTTC. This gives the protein CASSRRTSGRAFDEQFF.

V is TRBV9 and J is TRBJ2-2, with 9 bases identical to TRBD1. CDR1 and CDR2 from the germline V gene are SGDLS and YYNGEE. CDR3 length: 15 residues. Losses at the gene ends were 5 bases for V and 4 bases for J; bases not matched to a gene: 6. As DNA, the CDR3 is TGTGCCAGCAGTTTCGGGACAGGGCGCACCGGGGAGCTGTTTTTT. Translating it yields CASSFGTGRTGELFF.

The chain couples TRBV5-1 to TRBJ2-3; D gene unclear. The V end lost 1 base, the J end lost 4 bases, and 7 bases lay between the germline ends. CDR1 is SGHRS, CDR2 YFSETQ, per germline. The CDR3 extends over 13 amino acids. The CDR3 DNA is TGCGCCAGCAGCTTGTTCTCAGCAGATACGCAGTATTTT. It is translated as CASSLFSADTQYF.

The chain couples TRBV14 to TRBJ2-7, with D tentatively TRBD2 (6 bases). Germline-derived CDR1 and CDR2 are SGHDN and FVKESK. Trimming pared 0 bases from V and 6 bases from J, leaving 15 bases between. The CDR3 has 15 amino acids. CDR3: CASSQDGKLAFEQYF. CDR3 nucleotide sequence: TGTGCCAGCAGCCAAGATGGAAAACTAGCATTCGAGCAGTACTTC.

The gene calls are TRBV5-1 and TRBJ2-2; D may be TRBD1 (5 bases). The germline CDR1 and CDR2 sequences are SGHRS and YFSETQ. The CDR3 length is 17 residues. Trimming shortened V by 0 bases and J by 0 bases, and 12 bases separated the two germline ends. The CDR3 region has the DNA TGCGCCAGCAGCTTGGCCACAGGAACCGCGAACACCGGGGAGCTGTTTTTT. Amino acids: CASSLATGTANTGELFF.